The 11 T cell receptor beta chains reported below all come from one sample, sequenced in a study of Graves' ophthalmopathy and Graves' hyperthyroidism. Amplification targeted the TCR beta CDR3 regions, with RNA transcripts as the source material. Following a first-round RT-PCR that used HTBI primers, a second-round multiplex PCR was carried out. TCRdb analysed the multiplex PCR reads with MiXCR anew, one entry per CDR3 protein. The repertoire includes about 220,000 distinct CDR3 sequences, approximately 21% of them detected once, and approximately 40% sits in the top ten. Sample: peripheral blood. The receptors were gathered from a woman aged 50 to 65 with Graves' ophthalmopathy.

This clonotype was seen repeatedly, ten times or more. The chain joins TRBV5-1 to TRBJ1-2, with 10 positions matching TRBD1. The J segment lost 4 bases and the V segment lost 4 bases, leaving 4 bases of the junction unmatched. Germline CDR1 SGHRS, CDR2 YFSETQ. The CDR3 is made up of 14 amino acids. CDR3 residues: CASSLGQGSYGYTF. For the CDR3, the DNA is TGCGCCAGCAGCCTGGGACAGGGGTCCTATGGCTACACCTTC.

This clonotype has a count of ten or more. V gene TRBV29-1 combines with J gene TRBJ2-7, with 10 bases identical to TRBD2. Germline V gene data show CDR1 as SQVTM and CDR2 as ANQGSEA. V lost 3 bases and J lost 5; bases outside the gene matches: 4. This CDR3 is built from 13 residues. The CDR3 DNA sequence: TGCAGCGTTGATGGGCTAGCGGGAGACGAGCAGTACTTC. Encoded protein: CSVDGLAGDEQYF.

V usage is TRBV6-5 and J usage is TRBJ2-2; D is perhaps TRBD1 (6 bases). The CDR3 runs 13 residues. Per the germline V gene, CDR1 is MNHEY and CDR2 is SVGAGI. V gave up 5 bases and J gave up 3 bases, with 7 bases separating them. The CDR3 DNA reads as TGTGCCAGCAGTCACAGGGACACCGGGGAGCTGTTTTTT. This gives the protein CASSHRDTGELFF.

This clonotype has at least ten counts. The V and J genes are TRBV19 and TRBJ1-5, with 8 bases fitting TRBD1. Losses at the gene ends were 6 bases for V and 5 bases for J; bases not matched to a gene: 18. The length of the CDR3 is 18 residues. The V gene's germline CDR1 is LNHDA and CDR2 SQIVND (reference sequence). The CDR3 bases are TGTGCCAGTAGCCCCATCTGGGCCAGGGGGCGCGGTGATCAGCCCCAGCATTTT. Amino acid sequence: CASSPIWARGRGDQPQHF. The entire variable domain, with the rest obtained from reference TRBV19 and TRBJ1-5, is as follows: DGGITQSPKYLFRKEGQNVTLSCEQNLNHDAMYWYRQDPGQGLRLIYYSQIVNDFQKGDIAEGYSVSREKKESFPLTVTSAQKNPTAFYLCASSPIWARGRGDQPQHFGDGTRLSIL.

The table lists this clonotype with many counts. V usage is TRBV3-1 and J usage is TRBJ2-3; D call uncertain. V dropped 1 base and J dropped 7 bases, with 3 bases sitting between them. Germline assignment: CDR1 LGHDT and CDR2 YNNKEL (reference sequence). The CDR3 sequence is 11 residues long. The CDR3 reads CASSQANTQYF. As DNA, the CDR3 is TGTGCCAGCAGCCAAGCCAATACGCAGTATTTT.

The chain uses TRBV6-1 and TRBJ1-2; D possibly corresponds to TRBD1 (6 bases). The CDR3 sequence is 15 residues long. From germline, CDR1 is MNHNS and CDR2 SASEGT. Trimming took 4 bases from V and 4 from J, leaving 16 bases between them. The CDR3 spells CASSARTALGYGYTF. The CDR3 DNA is TGTGCCAGCAGTGCCAGGACAGCTTTGGGCTATGGCTACACCTTC.

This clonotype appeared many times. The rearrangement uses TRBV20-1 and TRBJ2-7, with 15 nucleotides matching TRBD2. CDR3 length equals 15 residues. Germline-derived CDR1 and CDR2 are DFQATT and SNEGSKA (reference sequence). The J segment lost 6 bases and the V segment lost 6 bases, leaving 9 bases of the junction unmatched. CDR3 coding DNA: TGCAGTGCCACCGGACTAGCGGGAGGGCCGGGCGAGCAGTACTTC. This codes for CSATGLAGGPGEQYF.

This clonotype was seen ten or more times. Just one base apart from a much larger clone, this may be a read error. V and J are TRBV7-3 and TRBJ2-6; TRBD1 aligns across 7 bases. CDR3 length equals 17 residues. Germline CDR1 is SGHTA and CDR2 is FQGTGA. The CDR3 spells CASSPRTGVTGVNVLTF. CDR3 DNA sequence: TGTGCCAGCAGCCCCCGGACAGGTGTTACTGGGGTCAACGTCCTGACTTTC. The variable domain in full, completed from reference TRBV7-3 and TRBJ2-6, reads GAGVSQTPSNKVTEKGKYVELRCDPISGHTALYWYRQSLGQGPEFLIYFQGTGAADDSGLPNDRFFAVRPEGSVSTLKIQRTERGDSAVYLCASSPRTGVTGVNVLTFGAGSRLTVL.

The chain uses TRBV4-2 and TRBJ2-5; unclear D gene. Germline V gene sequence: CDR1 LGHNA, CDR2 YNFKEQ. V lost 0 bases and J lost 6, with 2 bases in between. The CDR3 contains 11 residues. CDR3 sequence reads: CASSQEQTQYF. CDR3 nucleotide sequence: TGTGCCAGCAGCCAAGAGCAGACCCAGTACTTC.

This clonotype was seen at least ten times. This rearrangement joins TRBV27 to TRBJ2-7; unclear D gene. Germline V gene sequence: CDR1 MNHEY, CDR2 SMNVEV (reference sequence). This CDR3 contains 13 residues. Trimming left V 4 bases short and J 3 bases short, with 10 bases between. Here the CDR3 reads CASSSHPLYEQYF. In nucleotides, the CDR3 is TGTGCCAGCAGTTCCCACCCCCTCTACGAGCAGTACTTC.

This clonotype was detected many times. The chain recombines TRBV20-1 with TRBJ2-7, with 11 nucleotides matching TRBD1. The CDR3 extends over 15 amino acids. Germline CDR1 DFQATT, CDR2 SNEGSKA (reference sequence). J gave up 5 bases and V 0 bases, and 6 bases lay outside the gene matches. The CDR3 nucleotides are TGCAGTGCTAGAGATCTGGGGACAGGGGGTCACGAGCAGTACTTC. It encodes CSARDLGTGGHEQYF.